This T cell receptor beta chain was identified during a study of T cell repertoires in cytomegalovirus infection. On the study more broadly: Shared public TCR beta signatures pointed to both CMV infection and a matching HLA type. Regarding the study as a whole: In two of eight donors, the top clonotype was HLA-C-restricted CMV-specific.

Notes on this clonotype: Its antigen is undetermined.

Losses at the gene ends were 1 base for V and 13 bases for J; bases not matched to a gene: 6. CDR3 length equals 12 residues. Germline CDR1 and CDR2: LGHDT and YNNKEL (reference sequence). MiXCR was run by TCRdb on the reads, yielding one entry per CDR3 protein. Altogether hundreds of thousands of distinct CDR3 sequences are present, 30% to 40% being singletons, with the ten largest covering about a sixth. The TCR was taken from a human donor in good health (CMV status not recorded). Some clones in this sample may be carry-over from other donors' samples. The material sequenced was cultured PBMCs, taken from culture after CMV antigen stimulation. This sequence joins TRBV3-1 and TRBJ1-1; TRBD1 matches 7 bases. CDR3 DNA: TGTGCCAGCAGCCAAGTACAGGGGCATGTTTTCTTT. This codes for CASSQVQGHVFF.